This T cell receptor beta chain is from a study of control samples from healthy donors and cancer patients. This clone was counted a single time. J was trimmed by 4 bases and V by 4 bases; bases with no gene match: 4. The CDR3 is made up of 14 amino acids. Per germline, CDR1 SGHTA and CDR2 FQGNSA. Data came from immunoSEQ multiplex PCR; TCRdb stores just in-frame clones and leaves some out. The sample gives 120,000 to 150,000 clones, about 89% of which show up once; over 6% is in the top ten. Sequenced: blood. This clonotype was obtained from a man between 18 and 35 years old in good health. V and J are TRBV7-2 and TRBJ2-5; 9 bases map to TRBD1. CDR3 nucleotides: TGTGCCAGCAGCTCTTCGACAGGGGGAGAGACCCAGTACTTC. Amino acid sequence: CASSSSTGGETQYF.